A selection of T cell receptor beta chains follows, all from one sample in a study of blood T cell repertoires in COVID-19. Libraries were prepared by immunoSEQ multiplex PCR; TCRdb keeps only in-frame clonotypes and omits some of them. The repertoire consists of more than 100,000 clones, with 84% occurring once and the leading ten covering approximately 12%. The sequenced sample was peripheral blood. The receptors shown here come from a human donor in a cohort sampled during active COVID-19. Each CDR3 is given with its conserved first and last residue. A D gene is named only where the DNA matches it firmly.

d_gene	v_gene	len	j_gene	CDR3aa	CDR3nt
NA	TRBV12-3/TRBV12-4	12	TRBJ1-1	CASAGEGTEAFF	TGTGCCAGCGCAGGGGAGGGCACTGAAGCTTTCTTT
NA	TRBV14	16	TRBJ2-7	CASSQGRVATAYEQYF	TGTGCCAGCAGCCAAGGTCGGGTGGCTACTGCCTACGAGCAGTACTTC
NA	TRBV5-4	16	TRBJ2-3	CASSLGGGHSTDTQYF	TGTGCCAGCAGCTTGGGCGGGGGCCATAGCACAGATACGCAGTATTTT
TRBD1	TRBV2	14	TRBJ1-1	CASKGDSMNTEAFF	TGTGCCAGCAAGGGGGACAGCATGAACACTGAAGCTTTCTTT
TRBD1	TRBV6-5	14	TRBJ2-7	CASSHRTGTYEQYF	TGTGCCAGCAGTCATCGGACAGGGACCTACGAGCAGTACTTC
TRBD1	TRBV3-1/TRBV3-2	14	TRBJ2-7	CASSQAGGNHEQYF	TGTGCCAGCAGCCAAGCAGGGGGTAACCACGAGCAGTACTTC
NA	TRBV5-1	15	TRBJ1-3	CASSSQGISGNTIYF	TGCGCCAGCAGCTCCCAGGGGATATCTGGAAACACCATATATTTT
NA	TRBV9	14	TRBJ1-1	CASSVGSGFTEAFF	TGTGCCAGCAGCGTAGGATCAGGGTTCACTGAAGCTTTCTTT
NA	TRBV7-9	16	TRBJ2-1	CASSFLGRGPNNEQFF	TGTGCCAGCAGCTTCCTGGGGCGGGGGCCCAACAATGAGCAGTTCTTC
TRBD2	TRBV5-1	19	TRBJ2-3	CASSLIGTSGSDRTDTQYF	TGCGCCAGCAGCTTGATTGGGACTAGCGGCTCCGATCGCACAGATACGCAGTATTTT
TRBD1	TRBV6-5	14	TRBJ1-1	CASDLQGPNTEAFF	TGTGCCAGCGATCTACAGGGGCCGAACACTGAAGCTTTCTTT